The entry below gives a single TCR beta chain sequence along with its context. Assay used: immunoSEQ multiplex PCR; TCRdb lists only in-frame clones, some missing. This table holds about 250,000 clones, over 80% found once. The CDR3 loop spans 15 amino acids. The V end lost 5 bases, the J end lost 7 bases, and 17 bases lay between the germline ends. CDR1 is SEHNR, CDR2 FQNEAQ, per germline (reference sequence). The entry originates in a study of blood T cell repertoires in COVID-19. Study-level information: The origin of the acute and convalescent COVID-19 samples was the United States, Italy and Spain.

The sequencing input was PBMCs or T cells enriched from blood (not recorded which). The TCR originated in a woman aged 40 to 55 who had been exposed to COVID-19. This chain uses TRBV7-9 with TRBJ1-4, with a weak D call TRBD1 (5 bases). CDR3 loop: CASSPPGGIREKLFF. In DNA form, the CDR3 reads TGTGCCAGCAGCCCACCCGGGGGGATCCGTGAAAAACTGTTTTTT.